This TCR beta chain stems from a study of T cell responses to AZD1222 COVID-19 vaccine. The study, taken as a whole, reports: The study reported that nearly half of spike-specific TCRs target unmutated variant regions.

Germline lookup yields CDR1 SGHAT and CDR2 FQNNGV. V gave up 5 bases and J gave up 1 base, with 21 bases separating them. The CDR3 contains 17 residues. TCRdb's copy holds only in-frame clones and misses some; the assay was immunoSEQ multiplex PCR. Of roughly 67,000 clones in the sample, about nine tenths were seen once. In regard to this clone: Its specificity is unknown.

The specimen was peripheral blood, collected on day 0 of AZD1222 vaccination. This sequence was found in an adult in good health. V and J are TRBV11-2 and TRBJ2-7; D is possibly TRBD2 (5 bases). In nucleotides, the CDR3 is TGTGCCAGCAGCCCCCGTCCGGGGAGTACCTTTTCCTACGAGCAGTACTTC. Translating it yields CASSPRPGSTFSYEQYF.